This T cell receptor (beta chain) stems from a study of shared clonotypes between healthy human individuals. Study-wide points: The sharing of 4% to 5.5% of naive CD4 clonotypes was seen across a handful of donors. Against clonotypes common to all four donors, non-shared ones had lower generation probabilities.

Germline loops: CDR1 MNHEY, CDR2 SVGAGI. The CDR3 has 12 residues. Trimming removed 5 bases from V and 8 bases from J, with 12 bases in between. Assay: immunoSEQ multiplex PCR; the TCRdb copy retains only in-frame clones and omits some. Among around 990,000 clones listed, 77% were seen once. About this clone: Its antigen is not identified.

The sequencing input was memory CD4+ T cells from PBMCs. Subset described: CD45RA-negative fraction. This sequence joins TRBV6-5 and TRBJ1-1, with D unclear. This clonotype was obtained from a man aged 18 to 29 in good health. Some clones in this sample may be carry-over from other donors' samples. CDR3 bases: TGTGCCAGCAGTAAAAGGAATGGGGAAGCTTTCTTT. Its protein product is CASSKRNGEAFF.